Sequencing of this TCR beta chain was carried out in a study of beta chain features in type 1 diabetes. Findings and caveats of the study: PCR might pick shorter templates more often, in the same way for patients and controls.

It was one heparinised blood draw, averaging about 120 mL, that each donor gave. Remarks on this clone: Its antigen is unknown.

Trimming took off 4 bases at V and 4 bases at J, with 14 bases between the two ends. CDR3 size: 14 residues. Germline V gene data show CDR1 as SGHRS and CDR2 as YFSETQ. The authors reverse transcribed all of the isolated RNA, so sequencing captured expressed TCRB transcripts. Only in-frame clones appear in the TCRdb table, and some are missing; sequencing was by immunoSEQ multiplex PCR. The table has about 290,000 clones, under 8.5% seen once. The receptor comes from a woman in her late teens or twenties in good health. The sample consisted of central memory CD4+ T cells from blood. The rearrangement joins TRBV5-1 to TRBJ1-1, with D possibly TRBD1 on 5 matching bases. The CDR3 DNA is TGCGCCAGCAGCCTACGACTGGGGGTCACTGAAGCTTTCTTT. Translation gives CASSLRLGVTEAFF.